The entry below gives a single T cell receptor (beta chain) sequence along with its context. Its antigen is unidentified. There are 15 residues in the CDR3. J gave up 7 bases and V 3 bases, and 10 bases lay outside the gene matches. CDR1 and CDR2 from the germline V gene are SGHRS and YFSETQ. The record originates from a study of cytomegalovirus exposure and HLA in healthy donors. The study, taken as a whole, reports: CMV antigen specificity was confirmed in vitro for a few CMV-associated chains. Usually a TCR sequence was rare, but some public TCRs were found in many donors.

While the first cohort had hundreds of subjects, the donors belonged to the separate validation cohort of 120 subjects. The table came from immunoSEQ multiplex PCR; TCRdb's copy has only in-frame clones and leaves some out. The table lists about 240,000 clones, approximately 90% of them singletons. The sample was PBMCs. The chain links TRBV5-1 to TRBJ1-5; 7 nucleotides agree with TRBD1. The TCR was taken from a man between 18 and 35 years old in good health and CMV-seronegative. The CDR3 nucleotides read TGCGCCAGCAGCTGGGGCCAAGGGGGCGAACAGCCCCAGCATTTT. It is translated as CASSWGQGGEQPQHF.